In this sample, the clone carrying this T cell receptor (beta chain) turned up a few times. The data are from a study of blood T cell repertoires in COVID-19. Study details: COVID-19 samples from acute and convalescent phases originated in the United States, Italy and Spain. T cells, B-cell-depleted T cells, or PBMCs supplied cDNA or gDNA.

As processed by the authors: Nucleated cell counts were estimated from reference gene primer amplification. Sequencing used immunoSEQ multiplex PCR; TCRdb keeps in-frame clones, though not all of them. Clonal size and the V and J genes are those of that table, whereas D and trimming came from the DNA. Here the sample spans 50,000 or so clones, approximately 89% being singletons. This CDR3 region has 15 residues. Germline CDR1 SGHDN, CDR2 FVKESK. After removal of 4 bases from V and 5 bases from J, the junction contained 8 bases not matched to a gene. The sample consisted of peripheral blood. The V call is TRBV14, the J call TRBJ1-1; 9 bases are a match to TRBD1. This TCR was sampled from a human donor in a cohort sampled during active COVID-19. The CDR3 sequence is CASSLGWTGVTEAFF. The CDR3 coding sequence is TGTGCCAGCAGCCTAGGATGGACAGGGGTTACTGAAGCTTTCTTT.